This paragraph covers one TCR beta chain sequence. It lacks a known antigen. Base qualities are not at hand, and no much larger clone is one base apart. TCRbeta CDR3 regions were amplified from genomic DNA using the immunoSEQ Assay, a bias-controlled multiplex PCR. As for the original processing: Nucleated cell counts per sample were estimated from amplification of reference gene primers within the assay. To quantify the absolute abundance of each unique TCRbeta CDR3 rearrangement, sequence reads were collapsed and filtered. For each sample, productive Simpson clonality was calculated as the square root of Simpson's diversity index across productive rearrangements. TCRdb stores this immuneACCESS table with in-frame sequences only. Part of the clones is absent; in the studies checked, under half of the shortfall reflects unresolved V genes, and no reason is known for the rest. V and J calls and clone size are as listed in that table; D and trimming were resolved from the DNA. Here the sample has about 99,000 clones; about 83% occur a single time. The ten largest make up 2% of the sample.

This sample is drawn from a study of blood T cell repertoires in COVID-19 (dated by TCRdb to 2020 to 2021). Context from the whole study: Samples covering the acute and convalescent phases of COVID-19 were provided by collaborators in the United States, Italy and Spain. The material from the prospective study consisted of cDNA or gDNA derived from T cells, B-cell-depleted T cells, or PBMCs. Deeply sampled blood TCRbeta repertoires from subjects exposed to, actively infected with, or recovered from COVID-19 were included in the dataset. A freely available public database, intended as a resource for researchers studying the immune response to SARS-CoV-2, is where the repertoires were released. The samples were drawn from two sources: the first 160 participants of the ongoing ImmuneRACE study, and some 1,300 subjects contributed by 6 global collaborators. Sample metadata almost always included a de-identified subject ID, COVID-19 status, age in years and sex. Where available, HLA class I and class II types were obtained from metadata supplied by the sample provider rather than from assay-based typing.

Each collaborating institution followed its own protocols to collect whole blood in K2EDTA tubes. For TCRbeta analysis, collaborators shipped samples in one of three forms: frozen whole blood, isolated PBMCs, or DNA extracted from either of those sample types. What the study reported, not specific to this receptor: The amount of clinical and demographic metadata varied by source and participant and was provided uncurated.

Unmatched junction bases come to 11, with V trimmed by 0 bases and J by 10 bases. From the cysteine through the phenylalanine, the CDR3 covers 16 amino acids. The kept DNA is CDR3 alone, 48 bases in frame from the first base. According to the germline V gene, CDR1 reads LGHNA and CDR2 reads YSLEER. This chain joins TRBV4-3 to TRBJ2-1; 8 nucleotides in the junction match TRBD2. The sequenced material came from peripheral blood. The TCR comes from a man aged 70-80 years with active or convalescent COVID-19. In nucleotides, the sequence is TGCGCCAGCAGCCAAGATCGTGGGGCCAGCGGGGGCGAGCAGTTCTTC. This yields the protein CASSQDRGASGGEQFF.